The following is a TCR beta chain sequence with its context. Its specificity is unknown. The sample comes from a study of T and B cells in COVID-19 patients. Study findings and constraints: In COVID-19 patients, T cell receptor beta variable and joining gene use was reportedly strongly skewed.

Multiplex PCR with BIOMED2 TRB-A/B primer pools amplified TRB rearrangements. TCRdb re-derived calls from the multiplex PCR reads in MiXCR, one entry per CDR3 protein. Of around 25,000 distinct CDR3 sequences listed, about 30% are singletons. From blood, about 240-550 ng of genomic DNA served as TRB template. The sequenced material came from blood. The sequence was obtained from a human donor who had recovered from COVID-19.

The DNA of the CDR3 is TGTGCCAGCAGTTCCCCCGGGACAGGGGTTTTTGGCTATGGCTACACCTTC. Protein product: CASSSPGTGVFGYGYTF. This chain links TRBV28 with TRBJ1-2; 10 bases align to TRBD1. V was clipped by 4 bases and J by 4 bases; unmatched bases: 12. CDR1 and CDR2 (germline): MDHEN, SYDVKM. The CDR3 sequence is 17 residues long.